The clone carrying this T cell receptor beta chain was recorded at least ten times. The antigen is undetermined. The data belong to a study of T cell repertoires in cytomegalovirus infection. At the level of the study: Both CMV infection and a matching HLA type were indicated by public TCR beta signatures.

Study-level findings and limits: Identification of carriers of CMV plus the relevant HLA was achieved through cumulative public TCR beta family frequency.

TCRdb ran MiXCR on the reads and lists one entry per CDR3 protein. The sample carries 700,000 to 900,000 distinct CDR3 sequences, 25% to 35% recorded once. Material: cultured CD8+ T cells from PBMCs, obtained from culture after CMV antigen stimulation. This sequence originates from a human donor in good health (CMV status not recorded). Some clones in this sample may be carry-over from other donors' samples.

In DNA form, the CDR3 reads TGTGCCAGCAGCTTAGTTCCCCAGAGCTCCTACAATGAGCAGTTCTTC. Protein product: CASSLVPQSSYNEQFF. The chain uses TRBV7-2 and TRBJ2-1; D gene uncertain. CDR1 SGHTA and CDR2 FQGNSA come from the germline V gene. This CDR3 is built from 16 residues. Trimming removed 1 base from V and 0 bases from J, with 10 bases in between.